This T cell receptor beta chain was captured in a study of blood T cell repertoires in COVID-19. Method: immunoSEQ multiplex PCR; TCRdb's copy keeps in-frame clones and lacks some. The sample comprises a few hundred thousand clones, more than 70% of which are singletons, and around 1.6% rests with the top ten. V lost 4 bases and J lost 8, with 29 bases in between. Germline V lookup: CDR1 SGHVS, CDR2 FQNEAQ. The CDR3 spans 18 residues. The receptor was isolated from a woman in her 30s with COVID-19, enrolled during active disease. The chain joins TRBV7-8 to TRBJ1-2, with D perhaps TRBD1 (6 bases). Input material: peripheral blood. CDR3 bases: TGTGCCAGCAGCTACGGGGTGGGCTTGTGGGGGCAGGATGTCGGCTACACCTTC. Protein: CASSYGVGLWGQDVGYTF.